The clone carrying this TCR beta chain has a count of ten or more. As yet, its antigen is unknown. One end of the junction fails to match germline, which may point to a read error. The data derive from a study of T cells after yellow fever vaccination. Study-wide background: Where fractions had low cell numbers, libraries were prepared from them with the SMART-Seq v4 Ultra Low Input RNA kit. Study results and limitations: The secondary response was weaker, and its peak arrived faster, on day 5 versus 15. The study re-detected most primary-vaccination clones after the booster (approximately 96% CD4, almost 90% CD8).

Universal primer sites and UMIs were introduced during 5'RACE template-switching synthesis of TCR cDNA. TCRdb used MiXCR to reprocess the 5' RACE reads, holding one entry per CDR3 protein. The top ten clones hold 25% of a sample with approximately 110,000 distinct CDR3 sequences, 8.4% of them seen once. Per the germline V gene, CDR1 is LGHNA and CDR2 is YNFKEQ. This CDR3 comprises 15 residues. The chain joins TRBV4-2 to TRBJ2-2; 9 bases match TRBD2. The material sequenced was CD8+ T cells sorted from PBMCs, taken 45 days after the yellow fever booster vaccination. The origin of this receptor is a young man who received the YFV17D yellow fever vaccine. The CDR3 DNA is TGTGCCAGCGGCCACCTAGCGGGATCCACCGGGGAGCTGTTTTTT. Encoded protein: CASGHLAGSTGELFF.